This T cell receptor beta chain was recorded in a study of cytomegalovirus exposure and HLA in healthy donors (dated by TCRdb to about 2017). In the study overall: An earlier analysis of 587 of the donors reported approximately 280 Gb of sequence data and 100 million to 120 million unique TCR beta sequences obtained from 180 million or so T cells. Genome-wide SNP genotypes for about three fifths of the 666 donors were used in a later genetic analysis, which treated that subset as a discovery cohort. The study used immunosequencing to profile the T cell repertoires of around 600 subjects and linked those repertoires to cytomegalovirus serostatus. Four to six DR-DQ haplotypes were handled as single units for association and clustering, since linkage in the cohort was strong. Along with the roughly 670-subject first cohort, a separate validation cohort of over a hundred different subjects was used. Donor age, sex, ethnicity and CMV serostatus were collected together with the repertoire data. On average, 235,054 unique TCR beta nucleotide sequences were sequenced per donor among several hundred genotyped donors of the cohort, with about 17% of those sequences being non-productive. The genetic ancestry cluster associated with self-reported Caucasian donors included 70% to 85% of the approximately 410 genotyped donors. In the later analysis, no new phenotypic data were used to find candidate immune exposures; instead, reliance was placed on TCR beta sequences and their occurrence across donors. A later analysis re-analyzed previously published TCR beta repertoires from roughly 600 donors and added high-resolution HLA genotyping to study TCR occurrence patterns. The aim of the study was to test whether cataloging public T cell receptors could identify signatures of past pathogen exposure. Both class I and class II loci were covered by HLA typing, at four-digit resolution. Every repertoire in the discovery cohort had been generated on one and the same sequencing platform. An earlier analysis of fewer than 750 of the donors used high-throughput TCR beta sequencing to judge whether each TCR beta V gene segment behaved as functional or pseudogenic. To predict cytomegalovirus infection status, the study combined high-throughput TCR immunosequencing, statistical association of individual TCRs with disease status, and machine learning. Typing coverage varied by locus: 629-630 donors for A, B, C, DRB1 and DQB1; approximately 500 for DQA1; nearly 610 for DPA1; more than 450 for DPB1. Around 320 gigabases of sequencing data and approximately 80 million unique TCR sequences were included in an early release covering about 700 HLA-typed donors. What the study reported, not specific to this receptor: Assigning TCR associations to individual alleles was difficult when HLA alleles, especially DR and DQ, strongly co-occurred. In a later genetic analysis, a missense DCLRE1C variant was associated with V-gene and J-gene trimming of TCR beta chains, and the association was replicated in an independent cohort. The presence/absence analyses assumed that sequencing depth was roughly uniform across donors, and that assumption may not be true. According to the authors, the approach could potentially be generalized to other disease states and immunological phenotypes. A later analysis reported that several top co-occurrence clusters appeared linked to parvovirus B19, influenza, CMV and Epstein-Barr virus. A later analysis found that most CMV-associated TCR beta chains appeared HLA-restricted, with HLA associations seemingly driven largely by CMV exposure. Linkage disequilibrium might explain the correlated functional status among segregating V segments, but an unknown experimental factor could not be ruled out. A later analysis found that HLA-associated TCR beta chains were more clonally expanded and had lower generation probabilities than equally common non-associated chains. Because counts were too low, 15 to 20 rarely observed V segments, including chromosome 9 orphons, were excluded from the earlier analysis of fewer than 650 of the donors. A further reported finding was that TCR beta sequences accurately predicted the HLA-A and HLA-B alleles for most subjects in the first cohort. In a later analysis, TCR association rates were found to vary across HLA loci, with the most associated TCRs seen for DRB1 alleles and the fewest for HLA-C alleles. In vitro tests confirmed that a few of the cytomegalovirus-associated TCR beta chains recognize cytomegalovirus antigens. The classifier was reported to diagnose cytomegalovirus status with high specificity and sensitivity in both the original cohort and the validation cohort. This cohort had only TCR beta chains sequenced, and the lack of alpha or paired-chain data limited which features could be detected. Because HLA typing was unavailable for some donors at each locus, only the typed subset was used in association tests. Across donors, most TCR sequences were observed very rarely, whereas some public TCRs were present in many individuals. According to a later genetic analysis, donors in an Asian-associated ancestry cluster had fewer N-insertions in productive TCRs than the approximately 700-donor mean. The only immune exposure information available for the cohort was CMV serostatus. In the study, around 160 TCR beta chains were listed as associated with cytomegalovirus. In a later analysis, 15,000 to 20,000 TCR beta sequences were associated with specific HLA alleles at a false discovery rate of 0.05. A cluster of highly shared sequence variants was judged likely to be a technical artifact of the sequencing pipeline. In an earlier analysis of approximately 600 of the donors, most TCR beta V segments were observed in productive rearrangements about 87% or about 30% of the time, broadly matching IMGT annotations. The 87-base-pair reads could not distinguish some IMGT-functional V segments, including TRBV6-2 and TRBV6-3, so those segments were excluded.

Concerning this clone itself: It lacks a known antigen. No base qualities exist here, and no much larger clone lies one base off it.

After removal of 0 bases from V and 6 bases from J, the junction retains 7 bases not matched to a gene. The CDR3 goes from the cysteine to the phenylalanine over 16 residues. Only CDR3 DNA is held: 48 bases, read in frame from base 1. In the germline V gene, CDR1 corresponds to LGHNA and CDR2 to YSLEER. Preparation of the library involved the immunoSEQ multiplex PCR assay. A mixture of 60 forward primers for TCR Vbeta segments and 13 reverse primers for TCR Jbeta segments was used in the multiplex PCR. The CDR3 region of rearranged TCR beta genes was amplified from genomic DNA with a multiplex PCR assay. The Illumina HiSeq System was used to sequence the amplified TCR beta libraries as 87-base-pair reads. Turning to the authors' computational methods: A later analysis counted approximately 84 million unique TCR beta chains across the 650 to 700 repertoires, and roughly 9.9 million of these chains were shared by at least two donors. To remove PCR and sequencing errors, raw reads were error-corrected and collapsed into unique sequences using a nearest-neighbor algorithm that merged closely related sequences. To assign V, D and J gene segments, CDR3 sequences were aligned to IMGT reference sequences. Each retained sequence needed at least a six-nucleotide match to both a V gene segment and a J gene segment. Rearrangements were classified as productive when the CDR3 lacked stop codons and remained in frame with V and J, and all other rearrangements were classified as non-productive. Following IMGT convention, CDR3 was defined as the stretch from the second conserved V-encoded cysteine to the conserved J-encoded phenylalanine. The earlier analysis of about 610 of the donors excluded sequences that lacked an unambiguous match to a single V gene segment. An earlier analysis of several hundred of the donors called V segments functional above 56.7% productive rearrangements and segregating when the between-donor standard deviation exceeded 5%. To diagnose cytomegalovirus status from the catalog of TCR beta chain sequences, a statistical classification framework was built. A later analysis assigned V and J genes by comparing TCR nucleotide sequences with IMGT/GENE-DB human TR gene sequences. Using the TCRdist pipeline, a later analysis assigned CDR3 sequences along with most-parsimonious VDJ recombination scenarios. A later analysis defined each TCR beta chain by its CDR3 amino acid sequence plus V-gene family, and excluded reads lacking a unique V-gene family. In a later analysis, 450 to 600 highly shared, low-generation-probability nucleotide sequences were removed to address suspected cross-contamination and a sequencing artifact. In a later analysis, a clonal expansion index for each public chain was calculated from normalized within-repertoire ranks of inferred template counts. In a later analysis, generation probabilities were computed using a VDJ recombination model fitted to out-of-frame rearrangements, and the results were checked against IGoR. Hypergeometric tests were used in a later analysis to score TCR-TCR, TCR-HLA and TCR-CMV co-occurrence, with a repertoire-size bias correction applied to the TCR pairs. To estimate false discovery rates, a later analysis permuted the HLA or CMV assignments 20 times. A later analysis grouped co-occurring TCRs with DBSCAN, adding TCRdist sequence similarity when clustering within HLA-allele-positive subsets. Co-occurrence clustering excluded repertoires with fewer than 30,000 or more than 120,000 public chains, plus five with anomalous nucleotide sharing. The table comes from immuneACCESS by way of TCRdb, which keeps in-frame sequences with V and J called. Part of the clones is missing from these tables; in studies checked, under half for an unresolved V gene and the rest for unknown reasons. V and J calls and clone size follow that table, whereas D and trimming were derived from the DNA. This sample has around 140,000 clones in its table, and about 83% of those were observed once. The biggest ten clones account for 4% to 6.5% of the sample.

The cohort consisted of 670 or so healthy bone marrow donors. Cohort members were all nominally healthy when sampled, although unrecorded immune exposures were likely present. The donor tested CMV seronegative and was one of the 352 seronegative cohort members. A peripheral blood sample was provided by each donor, and peripheral blood mononuclear cells were used for TCR beta sequencing. Genomic DNA extraction from the blood cell samples was performed with the Qiagen DNeasy Blood Extraction Kit. The receptor's source is a young woman in good health and CMV-seronegative. Material for sequencing was PBMCs. The rearrangement joined TRBV4-3 to TRBJ2-1, with TRBD2 matching 8 junction bases. The DNA is as follows: TGCGCCAGCAGCCAAGAGCAGCGACTAGCGCCCAATGAGCAGTTCTTC. This gives the protein CASSQEQRLAPNEQFF.